What follows are 10 T cell receptor beta chains derived from one specimen sequenced in a study of blood T cell repertoires in COVID-19. The method was immunoSEQ multiplex PCR; TCRdb's version includes in-frame clones alone and lacks a portion of them. This table has about 190,000 clones, around nine tenths appearing once. Sequencing was performed on peripheral blood. All receptors derive from a woman in her 40s who had recovered from COVID-19.

This chain connects TRBV11-3 to TRBJ2-5, with D possibly matching TRBD1 (6 bases). V lost 5 bases and J 0 bases, leaving 7 bases between the germline ends. Germline V gives CDR1 SGHNT, CDR2 YENEEA. The CDR3 sequence is 13 residues long. CDR3 residues: CASSRQDQETQYF. CDR3 nucleotide sequence: TGTGCCAGCAGCCGACAGGACCAAGAGACCCAGTACTTC. The full variable domain, completed using reference TRBV11-3 and TRBJ2-5, is EAGVVQSPRYKIIEKKQPVAFWCNPISGHNTLYWYLQNLGQGPELLIRYENEEAVDDSQLPKDRFSAERLKGVDSTLKIQPAELGDSAVYLCASSRQDQETQYFGPGTRLLVL.

This sequence joins TRBV6-5 and TRBJ2-7, with 8 positions matching TRBD2. Germline CDR1 MNHEY, CDR2 SVGAGI. CDR3 size: 14 residues. After removal of 6 bases from V and 1 base from J, the junction contained 5 bases not matched to a gene. CDR3 in DNA: TGTGCCAGCAGGACGACTAGCGTATCCTACGAGCAGTACTTC. Its protein product is CASRTTSVSYEQYF.

This clone was seen a handful of times. The chain combines TRBV5-6 with TRBJ2-2; 7 positions agree with TRBD1. This CDR3 spans 15 amino acids. The J segment lost 4 bases and the V segment lost 0 bases, leaving 3 bases of the junction unmatched. CDR1 SGHDT and CDR2 YYEEEE come from the germline V gene. This chain's CDR3 is CASSLGGQLTGELFF. DNA for the CDR3: TGTGCCAGCAGCTTGGGGGGACAGCTCACCGGGGAGCTGTTTTTT.

This rearrangement joins TRBV3-1 (or the pseudogene TRBV3-2) to TRBJ2-2; no clear D. The CDR3 has 14 amino acids. The V end lost 2 bases, the J end lost 1 base, and 5 bases lay between the germline ends. CDR1 is LGHDT and CDR2 is YNNKEL in the germline V gene (reference sequence). CDR3 in amino acids: CASSQLRNTGELFF. CDR3 nucleotides: TGTGCCAGCAGCCAATTGCGGAACACCGGGGAGCTGTTTTTT.

This clone has only one observation. J is TRBJ1-2 and V is TRBV18; 7 bases are shared with TRBD1. The length of the CDR3 is 16 residues. Unmatched junction bases numbered 10, after V lost 5 bases and J lost 1 base. CDR1 KGHSH and CDR2 LQKENI come from the germline V gene. This CDR3 reads CASSSEGGGHNYGYTF. The CDR3 coding sequence is TGTGCCAGCTCATCGGAAGGAGGGGGCCATAACTATGGCTACACCTTC. The whole variable domain, filled in from reference TRBV18 and TRBJ1-2, reads NAGVMQNPRHLVRRRGQEARLRCSPMKGHSHVYWYRQLPEEGLKFMVYLQKENIIDESGMPKERFSAEFPKEGPSILRIQQVVRGDSAAYFCASSSEGGGHNYGYTFGSGTRLTVV.

This clone appeared a few times. The chain uses TRBV2 and TRBJ2-7; tentative D call: TRBD2 (5 bases). This CDR3 is built from 16 residues. Trimming pared 5 bases from V and 3 bases from J, leaving 20 bases between. The V gene's germline CDR1 is SNHLY and CDR2 FYNNEI. In DNA, the CDR3 is TGTGCCAGCAGTCCCTTCCGGGGTGAAGGGATCTACGAGCAGTACTTC. Its protein product is CASSPFRGEGIYEQYF.

This chain joins TRBV3-1 (or the pseudogene TRBV3-2) and TRBJ1-2; 9 nucleotides match TRBD1. Germline values: CDR1 LGHDT, CDR2 YNNKEL (reference sequence). Trimming took 1 base from V and 8 from J; bases not matched to a gene: 11. This CDR3 region has 16 residues. The DNA for the CDR3 is TGTGCCAGCAGCCAAGGCACGGGACAGGGTGTCCGCGGCTACACCTTC. Protein sequence: CASSQGTGQGVRGYTF.

V usage is TRBV9 and J usage is TRBJ2-7, with 8 bases fitting TRBD2. The CDR3 contains 15 residues. In germline, CDR1 is SGDLS, CDR2 YYNGEE. V was clipped by 3 bases and J by 3 bases; unmatched bases: 8. CDR3 amino acids: CASSASLAGNYEQYF. DNA for the CDR3: TGTGCCAGCAGCGCTAGTTTAGCGGGGAACTACGAGCAGTACTTC.

For the CDR3, the DNA is TGTGCCAGCAGTCACGGTGGACTAGCGGGAGGAGATACGCAGTATTTT. This sequence encodes CASSHGGLAGGDTQYF. V is TRBV3-1 (or the pseudogene TRBV3-2) and J is TRBJ2-3; 14 nucleotides agree with TRBD2. Germline lookup yields CDR1 LGHDT and CDR2 YNNKEL (reference sequence). The CDR3 spans 16 residues. Trimming took 6 bases from V and 5 from J; bases not matched to a gene: 7.

The V gene is TRBV6-2 or TRBV6-3, the J gene TRBJ2-7, with 8 bases lining up with TRBD1. CDR3 length equals 18 residues. Germline assignment: CDR1 MNHEY and CDR2 SVGEGT. The ends lost 0 bases at V and 2 bases at J; junction bases unmatched: 12. The CDR3 region is CASSYSPSGTGSAYEQYF. CDR3 sequence (DNA): TGTGCCAGCAGTTACTCGCCCTCCGGGACAGGTTCAGCCTACGAGCAGTACTTC.